The 26 T cell receptor beta chains reported below all come from one sample, sequenced in a study of blood T cells in healthy people across ages. A second PCR, run for roughly 7 to 11 cycles, used a sample-barcoded 5' primer plus a J-beta primer mix. TCRdb independently ran MiXCR on the 5' RACE reads; one entry per CDR3 protein. The sample gives 780,000 or so distinct CDR3 sequences, about 56% of which show up once; approximately 24% is in the top ten. Material: blood. These receptor sequences come from a man aged 35-49 years in good health.

The V gene is TRBV5-1, the J gene TRBJ2-3; D is unresolved. V lost 3 bases, J lost 3 bases, and 11 bases lay in between. Germline V gene lookup returns CDR1 SGHRS and CDR2 YFSETQ. The CDR3 extends over 14 amino acids. CDR3 DNA sequence: TGCGCCAGCAGCTCATTAGCTGAGACAGATACGCAGTATTTT. Translating it yields CASSSLAETDTQYF.

This clonotype was detected only once. The genes are TRBV9 and TRBJ2-1; D perhaps matches TRBD1 (5 bases). The germline CDR1 and CDR2 sequences are SGDLS and YYNGEE. V was trimmed by 0 bases and J by 7 bases, leaving 11 bases between them. The length of the CDR3 is 14 residues. CDR3 in DNA: TGTGCCAGCAGCGTAGGGGGCAGGCCTAATGAGCAGTTCTTC. It encodes CASSVGGRPNEQFF.

The chain carries TRBV10-3 and TRBJ2-7, with a weak D call TRBD1 (6 bases). Trimming removed 6 bases from V and 6 bases from J, with 18 bases in between. Germline-derived CDR1 and CDR2 are ENHRY and SYGVKD. This CDR3 contains 14 residues. CDR3 sequence (DNA): TGTGCCATCAGCCCCCGGGACACCGTGGGCGAGCAGTACTTC. This codes for CAISPRDTVGEQYF.

V is TRBV7-2 and J is TRBJ1-5; D is perhaps TRBD1 (5 bases). Trimming removed 3 bases from V and 4 bases from J, with 16 bases in between. Germline V gene sequence: CDR1 SGHTA, CDR2 FQGNSA. The CDR3 is 16 residues long. The DNA for the CDR3 is TGTGCCAGCAGCTTTGGCGGGGAGAAGGGGAATCAGCCCCAGCATTTT. Residues: CASSFGGEKGNQPQHF.

This clonotype has more than one count but fewer than ten. The V gene is TRBV6-5, the J gene TRBJ2-7; TRBD2 matches 7 bases. V shed 2 bases and J 0 bases; nucleotides not matched to a gene: 10. Germline V gene data show CDR1 as MNHEY and CDR2 as SVGAGI. This CDR3 region has 17 residues. DNA of the CDR3: TGTGCCAGCAGTTACGCCGGAGGCGGGAGTAGCTCCTACGAGCAGTACTTC. Translating gives CASSYAGGGSSSYEQYF.

The gene calls are TRBV7-9 and TRBJ2-3, with 7 bases aligning to TRBD1. This CDR3 comprises 14 residues. CDR1 and CDR2 from the germline V gene are SEHNR and FQNEAQ (reference sequence). After removal of 6 bases from V and 5 bases from J, the junction contained 8 bases not matched to a gene. The CDR3 is CASRRTGERDTQYF. In DNA form, the CDR3 reads TGTGCCAGCAGGCGTACAGGGGAAAGAGATACGCAGTATTTT.

This chain uses TRBV15 with TRBJ2-3; D perhaps matches TRBD2 (7 bases). Germline values: CDR1 LNHNV, CDR2 YYDKDF (reference sequence). V dropped 4 bases and J dropped 1 base, with 15 bases sitting between them. The CDR3 extends over 16 amino acids. CDR3 sequence (DNA): TGTGCCACCAGCACTAGGGGGGGGGGTCGCACAGATACGCAGTATTTT. As protein: CATSTRGGGRTDTQYF.

A few counts support this clonotype. The CDR3 bases are TGCAGCCTAAAGGACAGAAAAGCAGGATACGAGCAGTACTTC. Translation: CSLKDRKAGYEQYF. V usage is TRBV29-1 and J usage is TRBJ2-5, with a possible D match to TRBD1 (6 bases). The DNA end is more similar to TRBJ2-7, so the J call may be wrong. Per germline, CDR1 SQVTM and CDR2 ANQGSEA. The CDR3 consists of 14 residues.

This clonotype was detected a few times. This chain connects TRBV10-3 to TRBJ2-3, with D maybe TRBD2 (5 bases). Germline V gene data show CDR1 as ENHRY and CDR2 as SYGVKD. The CDR3 has 14 residues. V was shortened by 7 bases and J by 5 bases, with 16 bases between the two germline ends. The CDR3 DNA reads as TGTGCCATCAAGTCCCAGCGGTCGAAAGATACGCAGTATTTT. It encodes CAIKSQRSKDTQYF.

The chain is built from TRBV3-1 and TRBJ2-5; D not certain. The V and J ends lost 4 bases and 2 bases respectively, with 14 bases between them. The CDR3 loop spans 15 amino acids. Germline V gene lookup returns CDR1 LGHDT and CDR2 YNNKEL (reference sequence). Here the CDR3 reads CASSPLTTVQETQYF. The CDR3 DNA is TGTGCCAGCAGCCCTCTGACAACGGTGCAAGAGACCCAGTACTTC.

This clonotype came up many times. The CDR3 sequence: CASSPTGVNNEQFF. The CDR3 region has the DNA TGTGCCAGCAGCCCCACGGGGGTAAACAATGAGCAGTTCTTC. V is TRBV7-3 and J is TRBJ2-1, with D possibly TRBD2 on 6 matching bases. The ends were cut back, 5 bases at V and 5 bases at J, with 13 bases in the middle. Germline V gives CDR1 SGHTA, CDR2 FQGTGA. The CDR3 is 14 residues long.

CDR3 in amino acids: CTSSLNSGRAYEQYF. The CDR3 region has the DNA TGTACCAGCAGCTTAAATAGCGGGAGGGCCTACGAGCAGTACTTC. The V and J genes are TRBV7-2 and TRBJ2-7; 11 nucleotides agree with TRBD2. The germline V gene encodes CDR1 SGHTA and CDR2 FQGNSA. J was trimmed by 2 bases and V by 2 bases; bases with no gene match: 2. The CDR3 loop spans 15 amino acids.

There are a few counts of this clonotype. The CDR3 protein is CASSQEGTLASLETQYF. CDR3 nucleotides: TGTGCCAGCAGCCAAGAGGGGACACTGGCGAGTCTGGAGACCCAGTACTTC. The rearrangement uses TRBV3-1 and TRBJ2-5; tentative D call: TRBD1 (6 bases). CDR3 length: 17 amino acids. Trimming took 0 bases from V and 5 from J, leaving 19 bases between them. Per the germline V gene, CDR1 is LGHDT and CDR2 is YNNKEL (reference sequence).

The V gene is TRBV2, the J gene TRBJ2-2; TRBD2 agrees at 7 bases. The CDR3 extends over 17 amino acids. CDR1 is SNHLY, CDR2 FYNNEI, per germline. Germline trimming cut 0 bases from V and 0 bases from J; bases unmatched to any gene: 4. In nucleotides, the CDR3 is TGTGCCAGCAGTGAAGCGAACCTAGCGGCGAACACCGGGGAGCTGTTTTTT. This gives the protein CASSEANLAANTGELFF.

This sequence joins TRBV7-2 and TRBJ2-3; no clear D gene. The CDR3 consists of 15 residues. Trimming removed 1 base from V and 1 base from J, with 9 bases in between. Germline V CDR1 and CDR2: SGHTA, FQGNSA. The CDR3 DNA follows: TGTGCCAGCAGCTTAGATCCCACAGGCACAGATACGCAGTATTTT. It is translated as CASSLDPTGTDTQYF.

With respect to this clonotype: A much larger clone differs from this one at a single base, so this may be a read error. The CDR3 nucleotides read TGTGCCAGCAGTGACGCTAGCGGGGGGGCCAATGAGCAGTTCTTC. Encoded protein: CASSDASGGANEQFF. This chain connects TRBV6-4 to TRBJ2-1; 12 nucleotides line up with TRBD2. The germline V gene has CDR1 MRHNA and CDR2 SNTAGT. The trim removed 2 bases at V and 6 bases at J, leaving 2 bases unmatched. The CDR3 runs 15 residues.

The chain is built from TRBV2 and TRBJ2-3; D unresolved. This CDR3 has 14 residues. The germline gives CDR1 SNHLY, CDR2 FYNNEI. V was trimmed by 10 bases and J by 0 bases, leaving 14 bases between them. The DNA for the CDR3 is TGTGCCACCCGAAGTGGCTCTAGCACAGATACGCAGTATTTT. It yields the protein CATRSGSSTDTQYF.

The rearrangement uses TRBV11-1 and TRBJ2-1, with D hard to call. There are 15 residues in the CDR3. Germline V gene lookup returns CDR1 SGHAT and CDR2 FQDESV (reference sequence). V was clipped by 8 bases and J by 0 bases, with 14 bases between them. The CDR3 DNA reads TGTGCCAGCGACACGTCTAGGAGCTCCTACAATGAGCAGTTCTTC. It is translated as CASDTSRSSYNEQFF.

Only a few counts were recorded for this clonotype. This sequence joins TRBV11-3 and TRBJ1-1; no clear D gene. V was shortened by 5 bases and J by 1 base, with 8 bases between the two germline ends. CDR3 length: 13 amino acids. Germline CDR1 and CDR2: SGHNT and YENEEA. CDR3 sequence (DNA): TGTGCCAGCAGCGGCGACGGGAACACTGAAGCTTTCTTT. Its protein is CASSGDGNTEAFF.

This sequence joins TRBV20-1 and TRBJ1-2, with D possibly being TRBD1 (6 bases). Trimming pared 6 bases from V and 4 bases from J, leaving 21 bases between. Germline assignment: CDR1 DFQATT and CDR2 SNEGSKA (reference sequence). The CDR3 covers 15 residues. In nucleotides, the CDR3 is TGCAGTGCCGCTGCTCCGGGGGCCTCTATCTATGGCTACACCTTC. It specifies CSAAAPGASIYGYTF.

The chain employs TRBV5-8 and TRBJ2-7; 9 nucleotides align to TRBD2. The germline CDR1 and CDR2 sequences are SGHTS and YDEGEE. The ends lost 4 bases at V and 3 bases at J; junction bases unmatched: 14. The length of the CDR3 is 17 residues. The chain's CDR3 is CASSPAGLAGPDYEQYF. As DNA, the CDR3 is TGTGCCAGCAGCCCCGCAGGGCTAGCGGGACCGGACTACGAGCAGTACTTC.

This sequence joins TRBV7-9 and TRBJ2-1; D is possibly TRBD1 (8 bases). CDR1 is SEHNR, CDR2 FQNEAQ, per germline (reference sequence). Trimming shortened V by 4 bases and J by 2 bases, and 18 bases separated the two germline ends. The CDR3 runs 17 residues. In DNA, the CDR3 is TGTGCCAGCAGCTCCCTACGGACAGGGAGGGCCTACAATGAGCAGTTCTTC. The encoded protein is CASSSLRTGRAYNEQFF.

The CDR3 here is CASSLPGSQETQYF. The CDR3 DNA sequence: TGTGCCAGCAGCTTACCAGGATCCCAGGAGACCCAGTACTTC. The chain combines TRBV7-9 with TRBJ2-7; D is uncertain. The assigned J gene may be wrong: the sequence end matches TRBJ2-5 better. This CDR3 contains 14 residues. Germline V lookup: CDR1 SEHNR, CDR2 FQNEAQ (reference sequence).

The chain is built from TRBV20-1 and TRBJ2-7; 11 positions match TRBD2. The CDR3 spans 14 residues. Germline CDR1 reads DFQATT; CDR2 reads SNEGSKA (reference sequence). V dropped 3 bases and J dropped 4; count of bases not matched to a gene: 5. In DNA, the CDR3 is TGCAGTGCTAGCGATCTAGCGGGGGGATACGAGCAGTACTTC. The encoded protein is CSASDLAGGYEQYF.

This rearrangement joins TRBV12-5 to TRBJ1-2; D ambiguous. V lost 5 bases, J lost 8 bases, and 18 bases lay in between. This CDR3 has 14 residues. Germline V gene data show CDR1 as LGHNT and CDR2 as FRNRAP. The CDR3 loop reads CASGQDGLMGGYTF. The CDR3 DNA sequence: TGTGCTAGTGGTCAGGACGGTCTGATGGGGGGCTACACCTTC.

This chain links TRBV4-2 with TRBJ1-2; D uncertain. V lost 1 base and J lost 5, with 11 bases in between. Germline values: CDR1 LGHNA, CDR2 YNFKEQ. The CDR3 covers 14 residues. The CDR3 sequence: CASSQVGEDYGYTF. The CDR3 region has the DNA TGTGCCAGCAGCCAAGTCGGGGAAGATTATGGCTACACCTTC.